This T cell receptor (beta chain) came from a study of shared clonotypes between healthy human individuals. Study at large: A donor's plate count was three for CD4 naive and three for CD4 memory; CD8 naive had two and CD8 memory one.

Using about 0.2 ug DNA, approximately 27,000 T cell genomes, the sorted-subset replicate PCRs were run. TCRdb's copy holds only in-frame clones and misses some; the assay was immunoSEQ multiplex PCR. Among roughly 2.2 million clones listed, approximately 90% were seen once. The CDR3 loop spans 14 amino acids. Losses at the gene ends were 5 bases for V and 4 bases for J; bases not matched to a gene: 6. Per the germline V gene, CDR1 is SEHNR and CDR2 is FQNEAQ (reference sequence). General study findings and limits: In a handful of donors, around 5.5% of naive CD4 clonotypes appeared in common. Sampling included only blood; tissue repertoires likely differ.

This clone was picked up a small number of times. The antigen is unknown. The chain combines TRBV7-9 with TRBJ2-7, with 9 bases aligning to TRBD1. The TCR originated in a man between 18 and 35 years old in good health. Some clones in this sample may be carry-over from other donors' samples. Sequencing was carried out using naive CD4+ T cells from PBMCs. Subset specified: CD45RA+ positively selected. The CDR3 coding sequence is TGTGCCAGCAGCCCCGGGACAGGGTTTTACGAGCAGTACTTC. As protein: CASSPGTGFYEQYF.